This is a list of T cell receptor beta chains from one sample in a study of beta chain features in type 1 diabetes. Assay: immunoSEQ multiplex PCR; the TCRdb copy retains only in-frame clones and omits some. The data show 680,000 or so clones, roughly a sixth seen once. The sequenced sample consisted of naive CD4+ T cells from blood. Every receptor here comes from a man younger than 35 in good health. Both conserved end residues are part of each CDR3.

J | length | V | CDR3
TRBJ2-5 | 15 | TRBV10-3 | CAISLLQGIRETQYF
TRBJ2-1 | 15 | TRBV7-9 | CASSLVRGTYNEQFF
TRBJ2-1 | 14 | TRBV6-5 | CASRERRTYNEQFF
TRBJ1-2 | 13 | TRBV9 | CASMSRGNYGYTF
TRBJ1-6 | 14 | TRBV4-3 | CASSQEGSPSPLHF
TRBJ2-7 | 13 | TRBV5-1 | CASSNTGNYEQYF
TRBJ1-6 | 16 | TRBV5-1 | CASTYIPGQGNSPLHF
TRBJ1-1 | 14 | TRBV29-1 | CSVEEGLGNTEAFF
TRBJ1-1 | 12 | TRBV5-1 | CASTRGNTEAFF
TRBJ2-1 | 13 | TRBV7-3 | CASSLTVDNEQFF
TRBJ1-1 | 12 | TRBV30 | CACHRGQAEAFF
TRBJ2-5 | 14 | TRBV7-2 | CASSQNRGLETQYF
TRBJ2-1 | 17 | TRBV5-6 | CASSLSAQRGSYNEQFF
TRBJ1-5 | 15 | TRBV7-2 | CASSSSWTDNQPQHF
TRBJ2-3 | 13 | TRBV19 | CASSAAGTDTQYF
TRBJ2-7 | 14 | TRBV15 | CATQKTGVSYEQYF
TRBJ2-5 | 17 | TRBV4-2 | CASSPAARGVYQETQYF
TRBJ2-7 | 14 | TRBV27 | CASSPARTNYEQYF
TRBJ1-5 | 19 | TRBV4-3 | CASSQARGAGGRGNQPQHF
TRBJ2-2 | 17 | TRBV9 | CASSVASGTHPTGELFF
TRBJ2-1 | 15 | TRBV5-4 | CASSGDTSSYNEQFF
TRBJ1-2 | 15 | TRBV4-2 | CASSQDNGGNYGYTF
TRBJ2-5 | 12 | TRBV29-1 | CSVARTQETQYF
TRBJ2-2 | 15 | TRBV5-4 | CASRGTESNTGELFF
TRBJ2-4 | 16 | TRBV7-2 | CASSSQDRPSKNIQYF
TRBJ2-7 | 14 | TRBV7-9 | CASSLDRGPYEQYF
TRBJ1-2 | 13 | TRBV10-3 | CAINYSPPYGYTF
TRBJ1-5 | 15 | TRBV7-9 | CASSPQGGSNQPQHF
TRBJ2-3 | 16 | TRBV28 | CASRRPGWGATDTQYF
TRBJ2-3 | 15 | TRBV19 | CASSLAGGRTDTQYF
TRBJ2-1 | 15 | TRBV4-3 | CASSQVSRGSNEQFF
TRBJ1-5 | 13 | TRBV29-1 | CSAGQGKSQPQHF
TRBJ1-1 | 15 | TRBV5-1 | CASSLNPGLNTEAFF
TRBJ2-1 | 11 | TRBV5-1 | CASSMNNEQFF
TRBJ1-5 | 14 | TRBV30 | CAWSVQGARQPQHF
TRBJ2-7 | 15 | TRBV6-5 | CASSSSRGAYYEQYF
TRBJ1-2 | 13 | TRBV6-1 | CASSEGQGVGYTF
TRBJ2-1 | 13 | TRBV4-3 | CASSQERASGQFF
TRBJ1-1 | 12 | TRBV9 | CASSVEGMPAFF
TRBJ2-3 | 12 | TRBV19 | CASSKRTDTQYF
TRBJ2-1 | 11 | TRBV10-3 | CAITEGGEQFF
TRBJ2-2 | 12 | TRBV7-2 | CASSLGPGELFF
TRBJ1-3 | 18 | TRBV19 | CASSILRDLRPSGNTIYF
TRBJ2-3 | 12 | TRBV7-2 | CASSLGLDTQYF
TRBJ1-6 | 15 | TRBV7-2 | CASSLNNGLRSPLHF
TRBJ2-5 | 13 | TRBV7-2 | CASSRGYQETQYF
TRBJ1-1 | 12 | TRBV28 | CASSRTGVEAFF
TRBJ1-2 | 13 | TRBV10-3 | CAIRDSLPFGYTF
TRBJ2-5 | 17 | TRBV19 | CASSPGLAGGPPETQYF
TRBJ2-3 | 21 | TRBV9 | CASSTTGGASTTPRRTDTQYF
TRBJ2-6 | 18 | TRBV5-4 | CASSPGLAERNGANVLTF